Shown below are 23 T cell receptor beta chains from a single sample sequenced in a study of blood T cell repertoires in COVID-19 (dated by TCRdb to about 2020). The library came from the immunoSEQ multiplex PCR assay. This is the immuneACCESS table as TCRdb keeps it, with only in-frame sequences that have V and J called. A part of the clones is gone; compared with another copy, unresolved V genes explain less than half, and the rest is unexplained. The sample data list about 100,000 clones, and about 83% of these were observed just once. The ten largest clones represent 10% to 15% of the sample. The sequenced sample consisted of peripheral blood. These receptors were obtained from a human donor in a cohort sampled during active COVID-19.

V usage is TRBV5-5 and J usage is TRBJ1-4; D not resolved. Germline CDR1 is SGHKS and CDR2 is YYEKEE (reference sequence). Trimming left V 4 bases short and J 5 bases short, with 12 bases between. The CDR3 is 14 amino acids. The CDR3 coding sequence is TGTGCCAGCAGCCCGCTAGGTGCGAATGAAAAACTGTTTTTT. Protein: CASSPLGANEKLFF.

The chain employs TRBV6-6 and TRBJ2-3; no clear D. This CDR3 is 12 amino acids long. Deletions cut 6 bases from V and 2 bases from J, with 6 bases between. The germline V gene encodes CDR1 MNHNY and CDR2 SVGAGI (reference sequence). CDR3 residues: CASRSTTDTQYF. The CDR3 DNA is TGTGCCAGCAGAAGCACCACAGATACGCAGTATTTT.

This clone was found a few times. This CDR3 reads CASSFNGQPQHF. The CDR3 region has the DNA TGTGCCAGCAGTTTCAACGGTCAGCCCCAGCATTTT. The chain has TRBV27 and TRBJ1-5; D gene unclear. CDR1 is MNHEY, CDR2 SMNVEV, per germline (reference sequence). The V and J ends lost 3 bases and 6 bases respectively, with 6 bases between them. The CDR3 runs 12 residues.

The V call is TRBV24-1, the J call TRBJ2-5, with D unresolved. The V and J ends lost 3 bases and 4 bases respectively, with 11 bases between them. Per germline, CDR1 KGHDR and CDR2 SFDVKD. The CDR3 totals 14 residues. CDR3 loop: CATSDPNTAETQYF. CDR3 sequence (DNA): TGTGCCACCAGTGATCCGAACACCGCAGAGACCCAGTACTTC.

CDR3 protein: CASSDVSGNRYEQYF. Written as DNA, the CDR3 is TGTGCCAGCTCAGATGTGTCAGGTAATCGCTACGAGCAGTACTTC. The chain recombines TRBV18 with TRBJ2-7; D not resolved. Germline CDR1 is KGHSH and CDR2 is LQKENI. V gave up 5 bases and J gave up 3 bases, with 17 bases separating them. CDR3 size: 15 residues.

In DNA, the CDR3 is TGTGCCAGCAGCTGGGGACAGGGGAATGAAAAACTGTTTTTT. Amino acid sequence: CASSWGQGNEKLFF. This chain uses TRBV7-8 with TRBJ1-4; 10 nucleotides align to TRBD1. V lost 4 bases, J lost 5 bases, and 1 base stayed unmatched. Germline-derived CDR1 and CDR2 are SGHVS and FQNEAQ. The CDR3 extends over 14 amino acids.

The J gene is TRBJ2-2, the V gene TRBV2; 7 nucleotides match TRBD1. With V trimmed by 3 bases and J by 3 bases, 4 bases remained unmatched. CDR1 and CDR2 from the germline V gene are SNHLY and FYNNEI. There are 15 residues in the CDR3. DNA for the CDR3: TGTGCCAGCAGTGACCGGGACAGATACACCGGGGAGCTGTTTTTT. As protein: CASSDRDRYTGELFF.

V usage is TRBV6-5 and J usage is TRBJ1-6, with 7 nucleotides matching TRBD1. Germline CDR1 reads MNHEY; CDR2 reads SVGAGI. This CDR3 comprises 12 residues. V was clipped by 6 bases and J by 9 bases; unmatched bases: 2. The CDR3 here is CASRRQGSPLHF. CDR3 nucleotide sequence: TGTGCCAGCAGGAGACAGGGTTCACCCCTCCACTTT.

V gene TRBV1 combines with J gene TRBJ2-3; TRBD2 was called by the table and not checked on the DNA. TRBV1 is a documented pseudogene. The length of the CDR3 is 17 residues. CDR3 nucleotides: TGCACCAGCAGCCAGGCCCATTGCGGATCTAGCACAGATACGCAGTATTTT. It yields the protein CTSSQAHCGSSTDTQYF.

The V call is TRBV6-5, the J call TRBJ1-1, with D tentatively TRBD1 (5 bases). Germline-derived CDR1 and CDR2 are MNHEY and SVGAGI. CDR3 length: 14 residues. V gave up 6 bases and J gave up 2 bases, with 13 bases separating them. The CDR3 sequence: CASSPIQGNTEAFF. CDR3 bases: TGTGCCAGCAGCCCCATCCAGGGTAACACTGAAGCTTTCTTT.

This clone was found a few times. V usage is TRBV19 and J usage is TRBJ2-2; 11 bases fit TRBD2. V gave up 6 bases and J gave up 0 bases; unmatched junction bases: 6. Germline CDR1 is LNHDA and CDR2 is SQIVND (reference sequence). This CDR3 region has 17 residues. The CDR3 sequence: CASSRLTSGANTGELFF. The CDR3 DNA is TGTGCCAGTAGCCGTCTGACTAGCGGGGCGAACACCGGGGAGCTGTTTTTT.

This clone showed up just a few times. The V gene is TRBV4-3, the J gene TRBJ1-3; weak D call: TRBD1 (5 bases). This CDR3 has 18 residues. The V end lost 1 base, the J end lost 4 bases, and 20 bases lay between the germline ends. Germline loops: CDR1 LGHNA, CDR2 YSLEER. The CDR3 sequence is CASSQAPLGGAGGNTIYF. In DNA, the CDR3 is TGCGCCAGCAGCCAAGCCCCCTTGGGAGGGGCTGGCGGAAACACCATATATTTT.

This clone was counted once. The rearrangement links TRBV3-1 (or the pseudogene TRBV3-2) to TRBJ2-5; TRBD2 agrees at 10 bases. The CDR3 has 17 residues. J gave up 5 bases and V 3 bases, and 12 bases lay outside the gene matches. The germline V gene encodes CDR1 LGHDT and CDR2 YNNKEL (reference sequence). The CDR3 DNA is TGTGCCAGCAGCCACCCGCCTAGCGGGGGAAACGGGGAGACCCAGTACTTC. It specifies CASSHPPSGGNGETQYF.

The chain combines TRBV4-1 with TRBJ1-2; no clear D. The CDR3 totals 14 residues. Germline V CDR1 and CDR2: MGHRA, YSYEKL. Trimming pared 1 base from V and 2 bases from J, leaving 8 bases between. CDR3 amino acids: CASSQVGGNYGYTF. CDR3 DNA sequence: TGCGCCAGCAGCCAAGTCGGCGGGAACTATGGCTACACCTTC.

V is TRBV25-1 and J is TRBJ1-6; TRBD1 aligns across 11 bases. The CDR3 runs 16 residues. Germline V lookup: CDR1 MGHDK, CDR2 SYGVNS. V lost 6 bases to trimming and J lost 7 bases; unmatched junction nucleotides: 8. The CDR3 sequence: CASSKPGQGGNSPLHF. The CDR3 nucleotides read TGTGCCAGCAGCAAACCGGGACAGGGGGGAAATTCACCCCTCCACTTT.

The chain joins TRBV2 to TRBJ2-7, with 8 bases identical to TRBD1. The CDR3 contains 12 residues. V shed 2 bases and J 10 bases; nucleotides not matched to a gene: 4. Germline CDR1 reads SNHLY; CDR2 reads FYNNEI. DNA for the CDR3: TGTGCCAGCAGTGAACAGGGGGCGAATCAGTACTTC. It yields the protein CASSEQGANQYF.

The chain links TRBV4-1 to TRBJ2-5, with a tentative D call TRBD2 (6 bases). The CDR3 runs 15 residues. Germline values: CDR1 MGHRA, CDR2 YSYEKL. V was shortened by 0 bases and J by 2 bases, with 10 bases between the two germline ends. For the CDR3, the DNA is TGCGCCAGCAGCCAAGATGGACTAAGACAAGAGACCCAGTACTTC. It codes for CASSQDGLRQETQYF.

The chain has TRBV6-2 or TRBV6-3 and TRBJ1-2; D is perhaps TRBD1 (5 bases). V lost 2 bases, J lost 8 bases, and 9 bases lay in between. Germline loops: CDR1 MNHEY, CDR2 SVGEGT. The CDR3 covers 12 residues. CDR3 nucleotides: TGTGCCAGCAGTTACCTCAGGGAAGGCTACACCTTC. It codes for CASSYLREGYTF.

This rearrangement joins TRBV7-8 to TRBJ1-1; 7 positions agree with TRBD1. The CDR3 has 13 residues. V trimming: 1 base; J trimming: 12 bases; junction bases outside the gene matches: 8. The V gene's germline CDR1 is SGHVS and CDR2 FQNEAQ. CDR3 nucleotides: TGTGCCAGCAGCTTAGAAAAGGGGGCGGCGACTTTCTTT. This sequence encodes CASSLEKGAATFF.

The chain uses TRBV7-9 and TRBJ2-3, with 9 positions matching TRBD2. Germline CDR1 reads SEHNR; CDR2 reads FQNEAQ (reference sequence). J lost 0 bases, V lost 5 bases, and 6 bases had no gene match. This CDR3 contains 16 residues. CDR3 region: CASSPRLAESTDTQYF. The CDR3 DNA reads as TGTGCCAGCAGCCCAAGACTAGCGGAGAGCACAGATACGCAGTATTTT. Full variable domain (rest looked up from reference TRBV7-9 and TRBJ2-3): DTGVSQNPRHKITKRGQNVTFRCDPISEHNRLYWYRQTLGQGPEFLTYFQNEAQLEKSRLLSDRFSAERPKGSFSTLEIQRTEQGDSAMYLCASSPRLAESTDTQYFGPGTRLTVL.

The gene calls are TRBV30 and TRBJ2-1, with a tentative D call TRBD2 (5 bases). V was clipped by 8 bases and J by 10 bases, with 21 bases between them. This CDR3 comprises 13 residues. Looked up from germline, CDR1 is GTSNPN and CDR2 is SVGIG (reference sequence). The CDR3 DNA is TGTGCCGGAGGCCCAGGTGGTCCGGGCGAGCAGTTCTTC. Its translation: CAGGPGGPGEQFF.

The chain employs TRBV2 and TRBJ2-7, with 8 bases matching TRBD2. The CDR3 covers 16 residues. Germline loops: CDR1 SNHLY, CDR2 FYNNEI. The J segment lost 1 base and the V segment lost 2 bases, leaving 7 bases of the junction unmatched. This CDR3 reads CASSERLAGRSYEQYF. CDR3 bases: TGTGCCAGCAGTGAAAGGTTAGCGGGGCGGTCCTACGAGCAGTACTTC.

The rearrangement joins TRBV12-2 to TRBJ2-1; TRBD2, the table's D call, lacks a check against the DNA. TRBV12-2 is reported as a pseudogene. CDR3 length: 11 residues. CDR3 bases: TGTGCAAGTCGCGGGAGGGATGAGCAGTTCTTC. This sequence encodes CASRGRDEQFF.